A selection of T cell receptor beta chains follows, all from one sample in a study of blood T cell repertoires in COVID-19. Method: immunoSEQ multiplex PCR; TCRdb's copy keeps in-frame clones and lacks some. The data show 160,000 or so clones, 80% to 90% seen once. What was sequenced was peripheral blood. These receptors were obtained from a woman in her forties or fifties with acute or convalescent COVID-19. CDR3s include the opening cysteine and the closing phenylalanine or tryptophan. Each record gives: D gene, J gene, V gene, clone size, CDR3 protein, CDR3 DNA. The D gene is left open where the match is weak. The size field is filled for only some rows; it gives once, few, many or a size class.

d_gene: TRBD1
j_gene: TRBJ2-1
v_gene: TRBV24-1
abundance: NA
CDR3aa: CATSGTGVNEQFF
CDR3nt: TGTGCCACCAGTGGGACAGGGGTTAATGAGCAGTTCTTC

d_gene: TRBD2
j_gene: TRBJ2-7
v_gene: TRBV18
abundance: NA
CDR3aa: CASSPDTSVQYF
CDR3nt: TGTGCCAGCTCACCAGATACTAGCGTGCAGTACTTC

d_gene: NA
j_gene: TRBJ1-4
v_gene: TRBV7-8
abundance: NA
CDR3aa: CASSLIRGPDEKLFF
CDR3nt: TGTGCCAGCAGCCTTATAAGGGGCCCCGATGAAAAACTGTTTTTT

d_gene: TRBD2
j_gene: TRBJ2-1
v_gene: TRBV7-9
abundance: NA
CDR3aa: CASSLLRLAGATEQFF
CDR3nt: TGTGCCAGCAGCTTATTAAGGCTAGCGGGAGCCACTGAGCAGTTCTTC

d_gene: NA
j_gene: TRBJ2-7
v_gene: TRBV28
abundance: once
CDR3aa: CASGLTAGAYEQYF
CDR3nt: TGTGCCAGCGGGTTAACCGCCGGGGCCTACGAGCAGTACTTC

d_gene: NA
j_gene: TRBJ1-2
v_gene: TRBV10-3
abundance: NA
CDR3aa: CAISEPAGYGYTF
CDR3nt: TGTGCCATCAGTGAGCCTGCGGGCTATGGCTACACCTTC

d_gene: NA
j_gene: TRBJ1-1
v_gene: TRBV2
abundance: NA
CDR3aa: CASTREQGSDTEAFF
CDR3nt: TGTGCCAGCACCCGAGAGCAGGGAAGTGACACTGAAGCTTTCTTT

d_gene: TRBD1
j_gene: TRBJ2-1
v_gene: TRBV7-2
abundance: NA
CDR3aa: CASSPTTGLSYEQFF
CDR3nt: TGTGCCAGCAGCCCGACGACAGGGTTATCTTATGAGCAGTTCTTC

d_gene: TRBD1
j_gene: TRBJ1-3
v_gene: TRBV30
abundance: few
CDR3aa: CAWSFGQGGNTIYF
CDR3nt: TGTGCCTGGAGCTTTGGACAGGGAGGAAACACCATATATTTT

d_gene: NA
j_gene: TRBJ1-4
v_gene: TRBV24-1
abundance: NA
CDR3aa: CATSDPRDEKLFF
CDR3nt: TGTGCCACCAGTGATCCACGAGATGAAAAACTGTTTTTT

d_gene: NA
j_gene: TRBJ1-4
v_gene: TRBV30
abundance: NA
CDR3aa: CAWRSGKLFF
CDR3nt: TGTGCCTGGAGATCGGGAAAACTGTTTTTT

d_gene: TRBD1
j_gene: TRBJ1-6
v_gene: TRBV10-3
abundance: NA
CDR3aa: CAIREDRVPNSPLHF
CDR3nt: TGTGCCATCAGAGAGGACAGGGTCCCAAATTCACCCCTCCACTTT

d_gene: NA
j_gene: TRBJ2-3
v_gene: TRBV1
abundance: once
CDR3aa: CTSSQGLAGVLPSTDTQYF
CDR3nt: TGCACCAGCAGCCAAGGACTAGCGGGGGTCCTACCTAGCACAGATACGCAGTATTTT

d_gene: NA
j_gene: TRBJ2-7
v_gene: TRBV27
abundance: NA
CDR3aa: CASRGTNSYEQYF
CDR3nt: TGTGCCAGCAGGGGGACAAATTCGTACGAGCAGTACTTC

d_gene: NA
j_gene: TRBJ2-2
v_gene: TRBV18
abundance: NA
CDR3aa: CASSPPASAYTGELFF
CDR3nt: TGTGCCAGCTCTCCCCCGGCTAGCGCCTATACCGGGGAGCTGTTTTTT

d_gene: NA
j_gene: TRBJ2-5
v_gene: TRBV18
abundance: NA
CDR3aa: CASSPLVSETQYF
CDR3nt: TGTGCCAGCTCACCATTGGTCAGTGAGACCCAGTACTTC

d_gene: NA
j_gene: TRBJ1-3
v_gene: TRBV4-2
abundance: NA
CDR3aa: CASSLKRGFGNTIYF
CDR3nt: TGTGCCAGCAGCCTAAAGCGCGGGTTCGGAAACACCATATATTTT

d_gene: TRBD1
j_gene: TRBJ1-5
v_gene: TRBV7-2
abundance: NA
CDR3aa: CASNTGGTSNQPQHF
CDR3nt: TGTGCCAGCAACACAGGGGGTACCAGCAATCAGCCCCAGCATTTT

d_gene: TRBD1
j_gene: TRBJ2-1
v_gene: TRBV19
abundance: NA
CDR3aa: CASSNSGGSYNEQFF
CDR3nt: TGTGCCAGTAGTAATTCAGGGGGCTCCTACAATGAGCAGTTCTTC

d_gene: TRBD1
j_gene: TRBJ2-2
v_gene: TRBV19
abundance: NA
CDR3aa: CASSIWTGRSTGELFF
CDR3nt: TGTGCCAGTAGTATATGGACAGGGCGGAGCACCGGGGAGCTGTTTTTT

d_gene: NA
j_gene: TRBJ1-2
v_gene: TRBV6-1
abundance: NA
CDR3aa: CASSDQLGGGSNYGYTF
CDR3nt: TGTGCCAGCAGTGACCAATTAGGGGGGGGCTCGAACTATGGCTACACCTTC

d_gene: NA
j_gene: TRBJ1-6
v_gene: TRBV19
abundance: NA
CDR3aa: CASTTSGTPLHF
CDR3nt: TGTGCCAGTACCACATCGGGGACACCCCTCCACTTT

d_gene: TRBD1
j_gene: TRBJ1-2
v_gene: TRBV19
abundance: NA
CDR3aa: CASRSARGYGYTF
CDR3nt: TGTGCCAGTAGATCGGCCAGGGGGTATGGCTACACCTTC

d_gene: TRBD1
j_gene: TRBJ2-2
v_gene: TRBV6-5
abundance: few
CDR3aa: CASSYRTGLTGELFF
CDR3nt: TGTGCCAGCAGCTACAGGACAGGGTTAACCGGGGAGCTGTTTTTT

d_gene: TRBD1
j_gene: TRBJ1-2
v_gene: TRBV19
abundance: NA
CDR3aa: CATNRGRGYTF
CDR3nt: TGTGCCACCAACAGGGGGCGAGGCTACACCTTC

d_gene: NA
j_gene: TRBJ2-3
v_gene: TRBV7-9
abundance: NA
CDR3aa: CASSLLGAGTDTQYF
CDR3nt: TGTGCCAGCAGCTTATTAGGGGCGGGCACAGATACGCAGTATTTT

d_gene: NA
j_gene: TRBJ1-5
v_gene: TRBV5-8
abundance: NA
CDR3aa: CASSLLGADQPQHF
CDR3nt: TGTGCCAGCAGCTTATTAGGGGCAGATCAGCCCCAGCATTTT

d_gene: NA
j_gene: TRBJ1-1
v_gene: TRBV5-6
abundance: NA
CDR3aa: CASSLYGEELNTEAFF
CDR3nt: TGTGCCAGCAGCTTGTACGGGGAAGAATTGAACACTGAAGCTTTCTTT

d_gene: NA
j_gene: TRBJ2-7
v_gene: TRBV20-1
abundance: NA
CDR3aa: CSAGTGEQYF
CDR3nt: TGCAGTGCAGGCACGGGGGAGCAGTACTTC

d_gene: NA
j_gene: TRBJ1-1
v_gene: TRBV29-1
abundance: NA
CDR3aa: CSVEGEGGKVTEAFF
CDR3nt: TGCAGCGTTGAAGGGGAGGGGGGGAAGGTCACTGAAGCTTTCTTT

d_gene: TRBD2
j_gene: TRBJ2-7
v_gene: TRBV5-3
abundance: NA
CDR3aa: CARSPAGLGLGNF
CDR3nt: TGTGCCAGAAGCCCGGCTGGACTAGGTTTGGGGAACTTC

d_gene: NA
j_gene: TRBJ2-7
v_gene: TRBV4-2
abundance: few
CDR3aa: CASSQDINEQYF
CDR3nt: TGTGCCAGCAGCCAAGACATCAACGAGCAGTACTTC

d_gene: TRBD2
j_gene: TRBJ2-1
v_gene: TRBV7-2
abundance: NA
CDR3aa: CASSLVVAGLGEQFF
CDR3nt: TGTGCCAGCAGCTTAGTTGTAGCGGGATTAGGTGAGCAGTTCTTC

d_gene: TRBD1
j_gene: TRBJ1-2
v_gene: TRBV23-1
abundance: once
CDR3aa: CASSHQQGQAESGYTF
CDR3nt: TGCGCCAGCAGTCACCAACAGGGGCAGGCCGAGAGTGGCTACACCTTC

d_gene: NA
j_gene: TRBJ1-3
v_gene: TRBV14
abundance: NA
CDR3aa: CASSLPGISGNTIYF
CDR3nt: TGTGCCAGCAGCCTCCCCGGGATCTCTGGAAACACCATATATTTT

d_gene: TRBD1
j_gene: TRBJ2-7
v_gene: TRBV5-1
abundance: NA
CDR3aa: CASSLVQGAHEQYF
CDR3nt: TGCGCCAGCAGCTTGGTACAGGGGGCCCACGAGCAGTACTTC

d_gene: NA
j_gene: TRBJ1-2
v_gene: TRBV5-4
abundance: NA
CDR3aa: CASSQGTTGGYTF
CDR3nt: TGTGCCAGCAGCCAGGGGACTACCGGGGGCTACACCTTC

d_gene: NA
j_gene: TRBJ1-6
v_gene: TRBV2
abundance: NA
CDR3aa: CASSDWGDNSPLHF
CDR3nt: TGTGCCAGCAGTGATTGGGGGGATAATTCACCCCTCCACTTT

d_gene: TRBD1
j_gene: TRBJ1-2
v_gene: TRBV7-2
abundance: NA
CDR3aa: CASSRQGDGYTF
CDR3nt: TGTGCCAGCAGCCGACAGGGAGATGGCTACACCTTC

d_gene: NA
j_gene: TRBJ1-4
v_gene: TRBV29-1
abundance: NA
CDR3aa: CSVLQANEKLFF
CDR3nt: TGCAGCGTTCTCCAGGCCAATGAAAAACTGTTTTTT

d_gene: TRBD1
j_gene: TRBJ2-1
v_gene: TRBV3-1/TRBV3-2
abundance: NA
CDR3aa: CASSPWGQGSNEQFF
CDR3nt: TGTGCCAGCAGCCCTTGGGGACAGGGTAGTAATGAGCAGTTCTTC

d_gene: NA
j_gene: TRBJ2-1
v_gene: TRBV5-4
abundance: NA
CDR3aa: CASSPQGGSSYNEQFF
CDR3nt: TGTGCCAGCAGCCCTCAGGGGGGAAGCTCCTACAATGAGCAGTTCTTC

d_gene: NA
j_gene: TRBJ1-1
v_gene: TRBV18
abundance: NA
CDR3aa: CASSPSETQVAFF
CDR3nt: TGTGCCAGCTCACCGTCGGAGACCCAAGTGGCTTTCTTT

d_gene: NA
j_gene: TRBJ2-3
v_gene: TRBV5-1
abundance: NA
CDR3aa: CASSFGGSGSTDTQYF
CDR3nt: TGCGCCAGCAGCTTTGGGGGTAGCGGTAGCACAGATACGCAGTATTTT

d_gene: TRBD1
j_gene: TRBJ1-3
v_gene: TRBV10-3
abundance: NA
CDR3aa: CAIRDRVVTGNTIYF
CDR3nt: TGTGCCATACGCGACAGGGTAGTTACTGGAAACACCATATATTTT

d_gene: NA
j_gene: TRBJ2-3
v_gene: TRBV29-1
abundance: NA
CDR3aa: CSVQGIEDTQYF
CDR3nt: TGCAGCGTCCAGGGGATCGAAGATACGCAGTATTTT

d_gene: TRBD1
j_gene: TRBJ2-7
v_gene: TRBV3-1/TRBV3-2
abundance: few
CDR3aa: CASSQAGTGDSYEQYF
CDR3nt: TGTGCCAGCAGCCAAGCTGGGACAGGGGACTCCTACGAGCAGTACTTC

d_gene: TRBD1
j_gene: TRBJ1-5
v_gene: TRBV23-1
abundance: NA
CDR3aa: CASSQSLGQQPQHF
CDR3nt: TGCGCCAGCAGTCAATCGTTGGGACAGCAGCCCCAGCATTTT

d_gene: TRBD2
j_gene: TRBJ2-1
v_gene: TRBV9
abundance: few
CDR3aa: CASSPVTSGPYNEQFF
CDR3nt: TGTGCCAGCAGCCCCGTAACTAGCGGGCCTTACAATGAGCAGTTCTTC

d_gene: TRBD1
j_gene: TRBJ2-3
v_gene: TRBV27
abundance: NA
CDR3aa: CASSWTGLPDTDTQYF
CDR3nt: TGTGCCAGCAGTTGGACAGGCCTCCCCGACACAGATACGCAGTATTTT

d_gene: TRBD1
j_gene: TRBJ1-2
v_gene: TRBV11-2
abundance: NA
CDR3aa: CASRRGEGAREYGYTF
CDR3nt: TGTGCCAGCCGCCGAGGAGAGGGGGCTCGGGAGTATGGCTACACCTTC

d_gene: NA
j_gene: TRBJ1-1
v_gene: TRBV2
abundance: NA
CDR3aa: CASSVSGGTEAFF
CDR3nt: TGTGCCAGCAGTGTTTCTGGAGGGACTGAAGCTTTCTTT

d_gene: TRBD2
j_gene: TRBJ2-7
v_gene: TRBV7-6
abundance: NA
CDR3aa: CASSLEPSGRLSEQYF
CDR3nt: TGTGCCAGCAGCTTAGAGCCTAGCGGGAGGCTCTCCGAGCAGTACTTC

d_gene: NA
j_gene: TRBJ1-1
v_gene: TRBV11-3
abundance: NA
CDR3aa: CASSLDAGREAFF
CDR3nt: TGTGCCAGCAGCTTAGATGCAGGGCGTGAAGCTTTCTTT

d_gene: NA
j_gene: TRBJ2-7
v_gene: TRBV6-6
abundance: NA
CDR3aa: CASSYSGAPSYEQYF
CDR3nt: TGTGCCAGCAGTTATTCAGGGGCCCCCTCCTACGAGCAGTACTTC

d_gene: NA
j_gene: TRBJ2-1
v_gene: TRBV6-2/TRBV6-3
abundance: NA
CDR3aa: CASSPLPGRGTYNEQFF
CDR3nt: TGTGCCAGCAGCCCACTACCGGGAAGGGGGACCTACAATGAGCAGTTCTTC